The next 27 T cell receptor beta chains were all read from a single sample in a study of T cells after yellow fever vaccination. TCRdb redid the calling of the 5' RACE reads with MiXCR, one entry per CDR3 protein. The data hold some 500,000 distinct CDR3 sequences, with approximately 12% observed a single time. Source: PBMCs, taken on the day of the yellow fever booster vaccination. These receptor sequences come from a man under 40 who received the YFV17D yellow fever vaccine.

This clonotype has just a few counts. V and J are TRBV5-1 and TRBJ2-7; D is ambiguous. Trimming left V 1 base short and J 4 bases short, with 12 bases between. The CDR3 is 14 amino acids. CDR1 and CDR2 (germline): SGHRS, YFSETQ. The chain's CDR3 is CASSLKGPPYEQYF. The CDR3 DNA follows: TGCGCCAGCAGCTTGAAGGGCCCTCCATACGAGCAGTACTTC.

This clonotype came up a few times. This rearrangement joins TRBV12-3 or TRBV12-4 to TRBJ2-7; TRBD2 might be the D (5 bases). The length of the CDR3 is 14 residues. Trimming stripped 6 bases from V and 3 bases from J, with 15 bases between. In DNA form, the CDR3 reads TGTGCCAGCAGATCCGGACTCGTAGGCTACGAGCAGTACTTC. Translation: CASRSGLVGYEQYF.

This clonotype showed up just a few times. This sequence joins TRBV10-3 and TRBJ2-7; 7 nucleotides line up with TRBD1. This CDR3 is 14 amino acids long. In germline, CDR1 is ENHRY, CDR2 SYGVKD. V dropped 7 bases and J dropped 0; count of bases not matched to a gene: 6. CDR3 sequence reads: CAITDRESSYEQYF. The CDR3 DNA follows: TGTGCCATCACCGACAGGGAGAGCTCCTACGAGCAGTACTTC.

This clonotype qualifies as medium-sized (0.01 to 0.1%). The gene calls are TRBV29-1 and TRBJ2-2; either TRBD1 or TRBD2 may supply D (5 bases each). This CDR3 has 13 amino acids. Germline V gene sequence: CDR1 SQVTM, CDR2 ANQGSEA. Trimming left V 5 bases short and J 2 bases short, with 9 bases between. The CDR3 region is CSVKGPNTGELFF. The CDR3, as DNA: TGCAGCGTTAAGGGACCTAACACCGGGGAGCTGTTTTTT.

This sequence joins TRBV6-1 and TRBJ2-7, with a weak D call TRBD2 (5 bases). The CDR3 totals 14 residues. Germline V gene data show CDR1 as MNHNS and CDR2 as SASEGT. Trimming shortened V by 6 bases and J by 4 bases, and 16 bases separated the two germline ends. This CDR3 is CASSKLGNAYEQYF. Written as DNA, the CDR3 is TGTGCCAGCAGCAAACTAGGCAACGCGTACGAGCAGTACTTC.

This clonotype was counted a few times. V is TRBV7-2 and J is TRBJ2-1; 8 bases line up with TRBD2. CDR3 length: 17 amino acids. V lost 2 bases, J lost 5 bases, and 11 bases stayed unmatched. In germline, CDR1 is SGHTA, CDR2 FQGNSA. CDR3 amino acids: CASSLNSRQRGNNEQFF. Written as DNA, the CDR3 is TGTGCCAGCAGCTTAAATAGTCGGCAGCGGGGGAACAATGAGCAGTTCTTC.

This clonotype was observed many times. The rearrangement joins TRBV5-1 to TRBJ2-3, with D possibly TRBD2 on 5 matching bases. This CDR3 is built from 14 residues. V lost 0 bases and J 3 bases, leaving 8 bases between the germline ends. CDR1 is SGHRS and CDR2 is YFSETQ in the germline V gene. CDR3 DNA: TGCGCCAGCAGCTTGGGAGGGCGAACAGATACGCAGTATTTT. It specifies CASSLGGRTDTQYF.

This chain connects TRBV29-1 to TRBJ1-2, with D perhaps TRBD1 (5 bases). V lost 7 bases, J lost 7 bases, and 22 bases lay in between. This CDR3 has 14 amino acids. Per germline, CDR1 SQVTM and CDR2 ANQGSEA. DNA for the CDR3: TGCAGCGCCCTAAGGGGTGACATAGGAAGTGGCTACACCTTC. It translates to CSALRGDIGSGYTF. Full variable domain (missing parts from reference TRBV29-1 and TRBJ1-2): SAVISQKPSRDICQRGTSLTIQCQVDSQVTMMFWYRQQPGQSLTLIATANQGSEATYESGFVIDKFPISRPNLTFSTLTVSNMSPEDSSIYLCSALRGDIGSGYTFGSGTRLTVV.

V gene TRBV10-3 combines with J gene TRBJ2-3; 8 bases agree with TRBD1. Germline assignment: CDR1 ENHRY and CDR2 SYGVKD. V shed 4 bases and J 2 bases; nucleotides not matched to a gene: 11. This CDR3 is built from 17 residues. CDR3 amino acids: CAISADLGTGYTDTQYF. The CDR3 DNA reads TGTGCCATCAGTGCCGACCTCGGGACAGGTTACACAGATACGCAGTATTTT.

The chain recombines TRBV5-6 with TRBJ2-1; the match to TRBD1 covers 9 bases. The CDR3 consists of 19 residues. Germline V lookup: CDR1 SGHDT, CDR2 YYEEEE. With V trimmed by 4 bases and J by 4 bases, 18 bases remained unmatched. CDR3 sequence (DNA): TGTGCCAGCAGCCCCCTCGGTCCCCGGGACAGGGAGAGGTACAATGAGCAGTTCTTC. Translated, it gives CASSPLGPRDRERYNEQFF.

The CDR3 DNA follows: TGCGCCAGCAGTGAAGCCCGATTCTACGAGCAGTACTTC. It translates to CASSEARFYEQYF. The rearrangement uses TRBV10-2 and TRBJ2-7; D not resolved. The CDR3 is 13 residues long. Trimming removed 3 bases from V and 3 bases from J, with 9 bases in between. CDR1 WSHSY and CDR2 SAAADI come from the germline V gene.

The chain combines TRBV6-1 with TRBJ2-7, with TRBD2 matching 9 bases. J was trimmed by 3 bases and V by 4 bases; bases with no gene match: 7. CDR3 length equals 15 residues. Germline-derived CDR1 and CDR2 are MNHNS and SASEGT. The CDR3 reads CASSASRRGGYEQYF. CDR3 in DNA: TGTGCCAGCAGTGCCTCCCGGCGGGGGGGCTACGAGCAGTACTTC.

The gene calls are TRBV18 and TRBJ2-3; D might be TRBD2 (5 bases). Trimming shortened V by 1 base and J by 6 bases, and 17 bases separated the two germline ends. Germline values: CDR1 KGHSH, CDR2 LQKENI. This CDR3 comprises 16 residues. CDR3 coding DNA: TGTGCCAGCTCACCACAAGGCCTGTGGGGAGAGGATACGCAGTATTTT. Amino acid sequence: CASSPQGLWGEDTQYF. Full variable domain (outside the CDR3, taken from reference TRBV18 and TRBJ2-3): NAGVMQNPRHLVRRRGQEARLRCSPMKGHSHVYWYRQLPEEGLKFMVYLQKENIIDESGMPKERFSAEFPKEGPSILRIQQVVRGDSAAYFCASSPQGLWGEDTQYFGPGTRLTVL.

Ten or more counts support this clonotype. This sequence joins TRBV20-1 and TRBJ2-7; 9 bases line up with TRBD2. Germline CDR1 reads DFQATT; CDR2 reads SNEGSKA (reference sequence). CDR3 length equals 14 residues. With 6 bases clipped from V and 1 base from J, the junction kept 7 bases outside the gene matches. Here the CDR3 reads CSAEGLAGSYEQYF. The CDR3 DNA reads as TGCAGTGCAGAGGGGCTAGCGGGGTCCTACGAGCAGTACTTC.

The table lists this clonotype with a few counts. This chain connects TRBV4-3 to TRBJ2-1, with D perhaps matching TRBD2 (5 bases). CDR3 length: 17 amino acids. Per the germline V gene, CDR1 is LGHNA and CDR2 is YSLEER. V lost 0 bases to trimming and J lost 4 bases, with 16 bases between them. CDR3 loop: CASSQDYWVTGYNEQFF. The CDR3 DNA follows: TGCGCCAGCAGCCAAGACTACTGGGTGACGGGGTACAATGAGCAGTTCTTC.

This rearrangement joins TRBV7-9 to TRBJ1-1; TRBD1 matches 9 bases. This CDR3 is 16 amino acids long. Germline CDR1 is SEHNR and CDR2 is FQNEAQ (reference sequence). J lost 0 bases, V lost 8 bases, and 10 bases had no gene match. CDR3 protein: CASRSGQGSMNTEAFF. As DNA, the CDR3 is TGTGCCAGCCGCTCGGGACAGGGAAGTATGAACACTGAAGCTTTCTTT.

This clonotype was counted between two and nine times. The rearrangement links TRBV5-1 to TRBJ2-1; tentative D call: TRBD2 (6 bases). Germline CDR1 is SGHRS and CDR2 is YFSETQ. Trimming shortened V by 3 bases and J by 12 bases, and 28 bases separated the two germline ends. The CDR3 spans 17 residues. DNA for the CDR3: TGCGCCAGCAGCTCGCGGGTGACTAGAAACCGCAATGAAGGGCAGTTCTTC. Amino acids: CASSSRVTRNRNEGQFF.

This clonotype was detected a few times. In DNA form, the CDR3 reads TGTGCCAGCTCACCGGATATCGCGGGGATCTCCTACGAGCAGTACTTC. Translated, it gives CASSPDIAGISYEQYF. This sequence joins TRBV18 and TRBJ2-7; D is perhaps TRBD2 (6 bases). CDR1 and CDR2 from the germline V gene are KGHSH and LQKENI. The CDR3 spans 16 residues. Deletions cut 3 bases from V and 0 bases from J, with 15 bases between.

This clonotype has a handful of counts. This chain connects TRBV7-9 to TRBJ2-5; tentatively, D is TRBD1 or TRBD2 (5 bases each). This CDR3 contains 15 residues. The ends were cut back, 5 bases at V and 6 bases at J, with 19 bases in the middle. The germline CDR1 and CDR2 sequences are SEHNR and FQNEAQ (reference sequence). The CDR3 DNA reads TGTGCCAGCAGCCCCACCGGGACCCATACAAAGACCCAGTACTTC. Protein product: CASSPTGTHTKTQYF.

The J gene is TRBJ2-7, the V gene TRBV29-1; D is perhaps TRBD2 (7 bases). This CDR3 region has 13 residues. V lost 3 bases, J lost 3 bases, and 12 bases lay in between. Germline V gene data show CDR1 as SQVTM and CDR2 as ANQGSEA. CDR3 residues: CSVEEGDYYEQYF. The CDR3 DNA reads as TGCAGCGTTGAGGAGGGGGACTACTACGAGCAGTACTTC.

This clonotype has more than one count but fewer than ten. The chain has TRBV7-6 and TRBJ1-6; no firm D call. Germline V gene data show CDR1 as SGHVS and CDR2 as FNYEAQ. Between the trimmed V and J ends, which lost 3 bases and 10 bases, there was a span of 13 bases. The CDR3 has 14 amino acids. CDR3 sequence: CASSLEGSESPLHF. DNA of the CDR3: TGTGCCAGCAGCTTGGAAGGTTCGGAATCACCCCTCCACTTT.

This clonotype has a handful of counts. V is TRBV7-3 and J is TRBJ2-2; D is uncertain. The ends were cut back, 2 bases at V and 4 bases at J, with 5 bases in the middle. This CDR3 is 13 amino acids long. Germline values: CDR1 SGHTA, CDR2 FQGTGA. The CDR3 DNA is TGTGCCAGCAGCTTAGCGGTCACCGGGGAGCTGTTTTTT. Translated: CASSLAVTGELFF.

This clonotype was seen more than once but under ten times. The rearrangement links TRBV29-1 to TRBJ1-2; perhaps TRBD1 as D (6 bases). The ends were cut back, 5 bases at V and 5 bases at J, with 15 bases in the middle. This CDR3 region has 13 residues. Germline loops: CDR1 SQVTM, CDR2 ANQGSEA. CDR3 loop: CSVSGGLEYGYTF. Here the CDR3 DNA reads TGCAGCGTTTCGGGGGGCTTGGAGTATGGCTACACCTTC.

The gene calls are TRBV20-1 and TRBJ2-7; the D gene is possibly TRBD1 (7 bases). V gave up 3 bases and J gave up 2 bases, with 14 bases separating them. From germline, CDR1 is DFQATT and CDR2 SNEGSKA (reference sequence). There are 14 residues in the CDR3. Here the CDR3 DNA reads TGCAGTGCTAGTGTACCAGGGGGGACCTACGAGCAGTACTTC. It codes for CSASVPGGTYEQYF.

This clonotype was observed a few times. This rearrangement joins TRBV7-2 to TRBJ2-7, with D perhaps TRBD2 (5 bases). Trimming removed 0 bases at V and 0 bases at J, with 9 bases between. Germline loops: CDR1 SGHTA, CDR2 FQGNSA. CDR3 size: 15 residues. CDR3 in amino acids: CASSLARESSYEQYF. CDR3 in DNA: TGTGCCAGCAGCTTAGCTAGGGAGAGCTCCTACGAGCAGTACTTC.

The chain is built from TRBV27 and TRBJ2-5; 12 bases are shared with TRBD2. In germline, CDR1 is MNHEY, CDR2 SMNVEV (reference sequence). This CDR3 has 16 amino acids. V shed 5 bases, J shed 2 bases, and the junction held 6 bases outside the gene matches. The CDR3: CASSRLAGVRQETQYF. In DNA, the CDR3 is TGTGCCAGCAGTAGACTAGCGGGAGTGCGGCAAGAGACCCAGTACTTC.

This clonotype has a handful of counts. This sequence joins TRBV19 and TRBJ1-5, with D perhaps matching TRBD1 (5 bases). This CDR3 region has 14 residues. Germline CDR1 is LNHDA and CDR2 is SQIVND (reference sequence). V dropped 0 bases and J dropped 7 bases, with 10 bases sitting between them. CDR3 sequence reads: CASSIDWGTQPQHF. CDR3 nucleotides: TGTGCCAGTAGTATAGATTGGGGGACCCAGCCCCAGCATTTT.